These T cell receptor beta chains were read from a single sample in a study of blood T cell repertoires in COVID-19. Clones were read by immunoSEQ multiplex PCR, and TCRdb kept only the in-frame ones, dropping some. The sample yields about 40,000 clones, around 85% seen once. Sample: peripheral blood. The origin of the receptors is a human donor with acute or convalescent COVID-19. The donor label of this sample is uncertain. The CDR3 runs from the conserved cysteine through the conserved F or W. D genes are given only for firm matches. Size values are once, few and many counts, or a class for expanded clones, and some rows have none.

clone size,J gene,D gene,V gene,CDR3 DNA,CDR3 protein
-,TRBJ2-6,TRBD1,TRBV14,TGTGCCAGCAGCCGGGACAGGGTACCCCTCTCTGGGGCCAACGTCCTGACTTTC,CASSRDRVPLSGANVLTF
-,TRBJ1-5,TRBD1,TRBV29-1,TGCAGCGGGGGGGACAGTAATCAGCCCCAGCATTTT,CSGGDSNQPQHF
-,TRBJ1-5,TRBD1,TRBV12-3/TRBV12-4,TGTGCCAGCACCAACGACAGGGGACTGCCCCAGCATTTT,CASTNDRGLPQHF
-,TRBJ2-3,TRBD2,TRBV19,TGTGCCAGTAGTTTAGCGGGGACAGATACGCAGTATTTT,CASSLAGTDTQYF
-,TRBJ2-3,TRBD2,TRBV6-5,TGTGCCAGCAGCTACAACCGGGGGGCAGATACGCAGTATTTT,CASSYNRGADTQYF
-,TRBJ1-1,-,TRBV5-6,TGTGCCAGCAGCTTGCTACGGGGAAAGGCTGAAGCTTTCTTT,CASSLLRGKAEAFF
-,TRBJ2-5,-,TRBV5-4,TGTGCCAGCAGCGGTAGCAAACAAGAGACCCAGTACTTC,CASSGSKQETQYF
few,TRBJ2-4,TRBD2,TRBV10-3,TGTGCCATCAGGCCCGGGACTAGCGGGAGCCCGAGGGGAGAAACCAAAAACATTCAGTACTTC,CAIRPGTSGSPRGETKNIQYF
-,TRBJ2-1,TRBD2,TRBV19,TGTGCCAGTAGTAGCGGGAGGGCTAACAATGAGCAGTTCTTC,CASSSGRANNEQFF
-,TRBJ2-2,-,TRBV6-5,TGTGCCAGCAGAGGACAGATGACCGGGGAGCTGTTTTTT,CASRGQMTGELFF
once,TRBJ2-7,TRBD2,TRBV5-5,TGTGCCAGCAGCTTGGACCCCGGGGGGAATTACGAGCAGTACTTC,CASSLDPGGNYEQYF